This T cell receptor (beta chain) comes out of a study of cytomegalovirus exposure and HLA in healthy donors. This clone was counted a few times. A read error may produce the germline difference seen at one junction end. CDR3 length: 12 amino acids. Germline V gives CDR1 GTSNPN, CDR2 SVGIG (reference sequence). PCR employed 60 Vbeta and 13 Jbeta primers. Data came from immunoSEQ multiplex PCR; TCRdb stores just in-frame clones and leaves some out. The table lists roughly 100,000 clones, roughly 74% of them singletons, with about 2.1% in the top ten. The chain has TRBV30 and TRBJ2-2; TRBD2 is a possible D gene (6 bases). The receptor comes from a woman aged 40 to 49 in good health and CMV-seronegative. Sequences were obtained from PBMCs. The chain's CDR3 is CARRARAGELFF. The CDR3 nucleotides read TGTGCCCGGAGGGCTCGTGCCGGGGAGCTGTTTTTT.